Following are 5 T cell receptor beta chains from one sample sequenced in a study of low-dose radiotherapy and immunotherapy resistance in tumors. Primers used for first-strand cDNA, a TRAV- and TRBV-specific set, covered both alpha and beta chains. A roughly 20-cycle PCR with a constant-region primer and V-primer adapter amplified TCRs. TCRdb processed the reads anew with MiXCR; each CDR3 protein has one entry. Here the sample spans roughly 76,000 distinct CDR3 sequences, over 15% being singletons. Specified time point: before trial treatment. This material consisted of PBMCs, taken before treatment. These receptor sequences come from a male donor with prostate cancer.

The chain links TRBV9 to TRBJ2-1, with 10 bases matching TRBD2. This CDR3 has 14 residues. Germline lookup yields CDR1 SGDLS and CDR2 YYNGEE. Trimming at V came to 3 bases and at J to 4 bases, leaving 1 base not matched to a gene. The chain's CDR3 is CASSGTSGYNEQFF. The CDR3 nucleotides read TGTGCCAGCAGCGGGACTAGCGGATACAATGAGCAGTTCTTC.

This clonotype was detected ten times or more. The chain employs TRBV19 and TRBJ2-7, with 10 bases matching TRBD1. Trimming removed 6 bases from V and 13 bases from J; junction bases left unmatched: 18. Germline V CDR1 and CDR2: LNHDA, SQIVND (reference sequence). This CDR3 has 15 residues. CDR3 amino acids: CASSRTPPDRGPFYF. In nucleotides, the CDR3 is TGTGCCAGTAGCCGGACGCCCCCCGACAGGGGGCCATTCTACTTC.

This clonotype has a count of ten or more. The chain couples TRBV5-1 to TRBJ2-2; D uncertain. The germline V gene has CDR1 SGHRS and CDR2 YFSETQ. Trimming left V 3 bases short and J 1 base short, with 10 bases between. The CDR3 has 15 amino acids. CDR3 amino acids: CASSSAPRNTGELFF. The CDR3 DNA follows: TGCGCCAGCAGCTCTGCTCCAAGGAACACCGGGGAGCTGTTTTTT.

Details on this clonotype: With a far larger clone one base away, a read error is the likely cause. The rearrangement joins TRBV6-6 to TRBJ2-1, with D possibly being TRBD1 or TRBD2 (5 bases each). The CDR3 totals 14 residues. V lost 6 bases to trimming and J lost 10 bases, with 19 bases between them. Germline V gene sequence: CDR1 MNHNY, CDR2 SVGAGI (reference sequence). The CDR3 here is CASRGDIWVGEQFF. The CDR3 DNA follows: TGTGCCAGCAGGGGGGATATTTGGGTTGGCGAGCAGTTCTTC.

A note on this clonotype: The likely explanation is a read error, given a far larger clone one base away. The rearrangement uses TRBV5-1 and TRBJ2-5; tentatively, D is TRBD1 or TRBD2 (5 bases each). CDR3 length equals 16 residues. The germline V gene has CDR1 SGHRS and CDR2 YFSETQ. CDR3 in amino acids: CASSCGLQGQQETQYF. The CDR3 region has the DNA TGTGCCAGCAGCTGCGGGCTGCAGGGTCAGCAAGAGACCCAGTACTTC.